The clone carrying this T cell receptor beta chain was seen at least ten times. Its antigen is not known. Each CDR3 protein is one row after TCRdb ran MiXCR on the 5' RACE reads. The data contain tens of thousands of distinct CDR3 sequences, less than 3.5% of them singletons. Time point of the sample: longitudinal time-point 1 (baseline). Source material was 2 million unsorted PBMCs, stored at -80 °C in RNAlater. This entry belongs to a study of neurological immune-mediated disorders. Study results and caveats: The repertoires of 18 of 34 multiple sclerosis patients were placed by phylogenetic grouping in a single related-CDR3 cluster, which may be a signature.

The sequenced material came from PBMCs. The TCR sequence derives from a woman aged 55-70 years with multiple sclerosis.

For the CDR3, the DNA is TGTGCCAGCACGCACCGGCGGGGGTCGAAAGATACGCAGTATTTT. Translated: CASTHRRGSKDTQYF. V and J are TRBV12-3 or TRBV12-4 and TRBJ2-3; 7 bases line up with TRBD2. This CDR3 contains 15 residues. V dropped 7 bases and J dropped 5; count of bases not matched to a gene: 12.